The T cell receptor beta chain described here comes from a study of T-cell memory formation after mild COVID-19. This clonotype turned up a few times. Its target is unknown. CDR3 size: 16 residues. Germline trimming cut 4 bases from V and 2 bases from J; bases unmatched to any gene: 6. Germline CDR1 SEHNR, CDR2 FQNEAQ (reference sequence). Notes on the study in general: Of the contracting clones, CD4+ ones lay mainly in CM and EM, and CD8+ ones in EMRA. A balance of CD4 and CD8 characterized clones contracting day 15 to 85, whereas later expanders leaned CD4+. Certain responding clones were present in pre-infection memory, suggesting participation of cross-reactive memory.

5'RACE primed at constant segments yielded TCR alpha and TCR beta cDNA libraries bearing sample barcodes and UMIs. TCRdb re-analysed the 5' RACE reads in MiXCR, keeping a single row per CDR3 protein. The table records approximately 210,000 distinct CDR3 sequences, more than 9% of them present only once. This TCR derives from a man between 18 and 29 years old who had mild COVID-19 (a few samples of this study predate the infection). Cell type and time point are not known. The sequenced sample was PBMCs or a T cell subset sorted from them (not recorded which). The chain carries TRBV7-9 and TRBJ1-2; 11 positions match TRBD1. The chain's CDR3 is CASSYRDRGFNYGYTF. CDR3 bases: TGTGCCAGCAGCTATCGGGACAGGGGGTTCAACTATGGCTACACCTTC.